A single sample gave rise to the 23 T cell receptor beta chains below, sequenced in a study of T cells after yellow fever vaccination. TCRdb analysed the 5' RACE reads with MiXCR anew, one entry per CDR3 protein. The table lists 200,000 to 300,000 distinct CDR3 sequences, 6.9% of them singletons. The specimen was CD4+ T cells sorted from PBMCs, collected 15 days after the yellow fever booster vaccination. The origin of the receptors is a man under 40 who received the YFV17D yellow fever vaccine.

The genes are TRBV29-1 and TRBJ2-3; tentatively, D is TRBD2 (5 bases). V was shortened by 6 bases and J by 1 base, with 17 bases between the two germline ends. The CDR3 is 15 residues long. CDR1 SQVTM and CDR2 ANQGSEA come from the germline V gene. The CDR3 coding sequence is TGCAGCGTCCTCCCGGTGGGGAGCCGCACAGATACGCAGTATTTT. Translating it yields CSVLPVGSRTDTQYF.

With regard to this clonotype: A much larger clone is a single base away; this may be a read error. The chain is built from TRBV7-8 and TRBJ2-1; the D is unclear. Germline V gene data show CDR1 as SGHVS and CDR2 as FQNEAQ. Trimming removed 2 bases at V and 0 bases at J, with 8 bases between. The length of the CDR3 is 15 residues. The CDR3 DNA reads as TGTGCCAGCAGCTTATTACAGAACTCCTACAATGAGCAGTTCTTC. It is translated as CASSLLQNSYNEQFF.

This clonotype came up many times. CDR3 sequence (DNA): TGTGCCAGCAGTTCGCCCGGGACTAGAGAGAGGGGTACCATTTACTTC. Protein sequence: CASSSPGTRERGTIYF. V gene TRBV7-3 combines with J gene TRBJ2-4; 8 nucleotides align to TRBD2. The CDR3 length is 16 residues. The ends lost 6 bases at V and 16 bases at J; junction bases unmatched: 23. Germline values: CDR1 SGHTA, CDR2 FQGTGA.

This rearrangement joins TRBV5-6 to TRBJ2-3; no firm D call. Between the trimmed V and J ends, which lost 6 bases and 3 bases, there was a span of 14 bases. This CDR3 is 14 amino acids long. CDR1 SGHDT and CDR2 YYEEEE come from the germline V gene. For the CDR3, the DNA is TGTGCCAGCATCAAGCGCTTGACTACAGATACGCAGTATTTT. This sequence encodes CASIKRLTTDTQYF.

The table lists this clonotype with a few counts. J is TRBJ2-4 and V is TRBV6-2 or TRBV6-3, with 15 bases matching TRBD2. From germline, CDR1 is MNHEY and CDR2 SVGEGT. The CDR3 is 16 amino acids. The V gene end was trimmed by 2 bases and the J gene end by 7 bases; junction bases not matched to a gene: 3. CDR3 protein: CASSYPGTSGRNIQYF. The DNA for the CDR3 is TGTGCCAGCAGTTACCCCGGGACTAGCGGGAGGAACATTCAGTACTTC.

V and J are TRBV5-6 and TRBJ2-7; TRBD2 matches at 13 bases. The J segment lost 2 bases and the V segment lost 2 bases, leaving 4 bases of the junction unmatched. The germline CDR1 and CDR2 sequences are SGHDT and YYEEEE. The CDR3 totals 16 residues. The CDR3 sequence is CASSLRTSGRTYEQYF. As DNA, the CDR3 is TGTGCCAGCAGCTTACGGACTAGCGGGAGAACCTACGAGCAGTACTTC.

This clonotype was seen at least ten times. The chain recombines TRBV15 with TRBJ2-1, with a possible D match to TRBD2 (5 bases). The V and J ends lost 0 bases and 5 bases respectively, with 14 bases between them. CDR1 is LNHNV and CDR2 is YYDKDF in the germline V gene (reference sequence). The CDR3 length is 16 residues. DNA for the CDR3: TGTGCCACCAGCAGAGATCTCGAGGGCCCCCACAATGAGCAGTTCTTC. It encodes CATSRDLEGPHNEQFF.

The chain uses TRBV20-1 and TRBJ1-6; the D is unclear. Trimming left V 3 bases short and J 6 bases short, with 9 bases between. This CDR3 region has 13 residues. Germline V gene lookup returns CDR1 DFQATT and CDR2 SNEGSKA (reference sequence). CDR3 loop: CSASADRNSPLHF. DNA of the CDR3: TGCAGTGCTAGCGCGGACCGTAATTCACCCCTCCACTTT.

The chain combines TRBV6-5 with TRBJ2-7; 8 bases agree with TRBD2. Looked up from germline, CDR1 is MNHEY and CDR2 is SVGAGI. V lost 0 bases and J lost 6; bases outside the gene matches: 7. The length of the CDR3 is 15 residues. The CDR3: CASSYSFGAGGEQYF. The CDR3 coding sequence is TGTGCCAGCAGTTACTCGTTTGGGGCGGGGGGCGAGCAGTACTTC.

As regards this clonotype: This may be a read error: a much more frequent sequence differs by one nucleotide. The chain couples TRBV3-1 to TRBJ1-1, with 8 bases identical to TRBD1. The germline CDR1 and CDR2 sequences are LGHDT and YNNKEL (reference sequence). CDR3 length equals 14 residues. With 4 bases clipped from V and 5 bases from J, the junction kept 6 bases outside the gene matches. The CDR3 reads CASSPVTGVTEAFF. As DNA, the CDR3 is TGTGCCAGCAGCCCGGTGACAGGGGTGACTGAAGCTTTCTTT.

The chain links TRBV20-1 to TRBJ2-2; 9 nucleotides agree with TRBD2. The CDR3 runs to 17 residues. Germline lookup yields CDR1 DFQATT and CDR2 SNEGSKA (reference sequence). After removal of 1 base from V and 7 bases from J, the junction contained 13 bases not matched to a gene. The CDR3 DNA sequence: TGCAGTGCTAGAGGAAATAGCGGGAGCCACTCGGGCGGGGAGCTGTTTTTT. Translating gives CSARGNSGSHSGGELFF.

The table lists this clonotype with many counts. The chain has TRBV7-6 and TRBJ1-2; D is uncertain. CDR1 and CDR2 (germline): SGHVS, FNYEAQ. This CDR3 spans 13 amino acids. V lost 1 base, J lost 4 bases, and 7 bases lay in between. This chain's CDR3 is CASSLEVSYGYTF. The CDR3 DNA follows: TGTGCCAGCAGCTTAGAGGTCAGCTATGGCTACACCTTC.

This clonotype was seen only a few times. This chain connects TRBV12-3 or TRBV12-4 to TRBJ2-7; 11 bases agree with TRBD2. The CDR3 totals 14 residues. J lost 9 bases, V lost 5 bases, and 9 bases had no gene match. CDR3 sequence: CASSLGTSGAPQYF. CDR3 sequence (DNA): TGTGCCAGCAGTCTGGGGACTAGCGGAGCCCCGCAGTACTTC.

In its sample, this clonotype was seen many times. The chain combines TRBV10-3 with TRBJ2-3; D is unclear. The CDR3 spans 12 residues. V was pared by 2 bases and J by 3 bases, with 3 bases between. CDR1 and CDR2 from the germline V gene are ENHRY and SYGVKD. CDR3 amino acids: CAISEGTDTQYF. As DNA, the CDR3 is TGTGCCATCAGTGAGGGTACAGATACGCAGTATTTT.

J is TRBJ2-7 and V is TRBV27; D might be TRBD2 (6 bases). The CDR3 runs 13 residues. Trimming stripped 6 bases from V and 7 bases from J, with 16 bases between. Per the germline V gene, CDR1 is MNHEY and CDR2 is SMNVEV (reference sequence). CDR3 region: CASSFFRAGEQYF. As DNA, the CDR3 is TGTGCCAGCAGCTTTTTTCGGGCGGGGGAGCAGTACTTC.

The chain couples TRBV5-1 to TRBJ2-2; D is unclear. Between the trimmed V and J ends, which lost 4 bases and 2 bases, there was a span of 12 bases. CDR3 length equals 15 residues. CDR1 SGHRS and CDR2 YFSETQ come from the germline V gene. The CDR3 nucleotides are TGCGCCAGCAGCCGGTCTGACTCAAACACCGGGGAGCTGTTTTTT. This encodes CASSRSDSNTGELFF.

This clonotype was recorded at least ten times. This chain joins TRBV12-3 or TRBV12-4 and TRBJ1-3; no clear D. V gave up 6 bases and J gave up 0 bases, with 21 bases separating them. There are 18 residues in the CDR3. In DNA, the CDR3 is TGTGCCAGCAGCCCATATGTCGGCCGGGTTACCTCTGGAAACACCATATATTTT. Protein sequence: CASSPYVGRVTSGNTIYF.

The chain has TRBV5-4 and TRBJ1-4, with D possibly TRBD1 on 5 matching bases. Trimming took 4 bases from V and 10 from J, leaving 17 bases between them. CDR1 SGHNT and CDR2 YYREEE come from the germline V gene (reference sequence). The CDR3 has 14 residues. The CDR3 loop reads CASSLDREVGKLFF. Here the CDR3 DNA reads TGTGCCAGCAGCCTCGACAGAGAAGTCGGAAAACTGTTTTTT.

There are a few counts of this clonotype. V usage is TRBV20-1 and J usage is TRBJ2-7; 7 bases map to TRBD2. This CDR3 has 14 amino acids. The germline gives CDR1 DFQATT, CDR2 SNEGSKA (reference sequence). The V segment lost 2 bases and the J segment 4 bases; nucleotides outside the gene matches: 8. The CDR3 region is CSARPSGGQYEQYF. DNA of the CDR3: TGCAGTGCTAGACCCTCGGGAGGCCAATACGAGCAGTACTTC.

This clonotype was observed a few times. The rearrangement uses TRBV11-2 and TRBJ2-7; no clear D. V shed 1 base and J shed 2 bases, with 15 bases lying between them. The CDR3 consists of 16 residues. Per germline, CDR1 SGHAT and CDR2 FQNNGV. CDR3 nucleotide sequence: TGTGCCAGCAGCTTAGCGGGTCGGCCGGAAGCCTACGAGCAGTACTTC. It codes for CASSLAGRPEAYEQYF.

This clonotype was found many times. The chain couples TRBV30 to TRBJ2-1; D perhaps matches TRBD1 (5 bases). The CDR3 length is 11 residues. Germline values: CDR1 GTSNPN, CDR2 SVGIG (reference sequence). V lost 8 bases, J lost 9 bases, and 14 bases lay in between. The CDR3 DNA reads as TGTGCCGGCGCCCGACAGTTTGAGCAGTTCTTC. This codes for CAGARQFEQFF.

This clonotype was counted only a few times. The chain links TRBV20-1 to TRBJ1-5, with D unresolved. Germline CDR1 reads DFQATT; CDR2 reads SNEGSKA (reference sequence). There are 12 residues in the CDR3. Trimming stripped 3 bases from V and 1 base from J, with 4 bases between. This CDR3 reads CSARESNQPQHF. The CDR3 nucleotides are TGCAGTGCTAGGGAAAGCAATCAGCCCCAGCATTTT.

J is TRBJ2-7 and V is TRBV14; possible D gene TRBD1, 6 bases. Germline assignment: CDR1 SGHDN and CDR2 FVKESK. V lost 3 bases and J 2 bases, leaving 26 bases between the germline ends. The CDR3 runs 19 residues. CDR3 amino acids: CASSHNHWELTGVAYEQYF. CDR3 DNA sequence: TGTGCCAGCAGCCACAACCATTGGGAGCTGACAGGCGTTGCCTACGAGCAGTACTTC.